Described below is a single TCR beta chain sequence and its context. This clone was found a few times. The antigen it recognizes is unknown. Base qualities are not provided; no much larger clone lies one nucleotide away. Genomic DNA was extracted from sorted cells for sequencing of the TCRbeta CDR3 region. The immunoSEQ Assay was used for sequencing of TCRbeta CDR3 regions. As stored in TCRdb, this immuneACCESS dataset retains in-frame rearrangements with V and J assigned. A fraction of the clones does not appear; measured against another copy, unresolved V genes explain less than half of the discrepancy, and the remainder lacks a known reason. The sample has 18,000 or so clones on record, about two thirds of them singletons. The ten largest clones add up to approximately 19% of the sample. Including cysteine and phenylalanine, the CDR3 has 11 amino acids. Solely the CDR3 DNA is kept, with 33 bases framed from the first base. CDR1 and CDR2 were assigned from the germline V gene (reference sequence) as MNHEY and SMNVEV. V was cut back by 6 bases and J by 7 bases, leaving a gap of 10 bases between them.

Patients with a history of autoimmune disease or receiving systemic immunosuppression were excluded from the trial. In every dose cohort, peripheral blood was drawn for TCR sequencing at baseline, cycle 4 day 1, and cycle 7 day 1. Samples were obtained from an open-label, multicenter, first-in-human phase I dose-escalation trial of ivuxolimab. Adults with locally advanced or metastatic melanoma, renal cell, hepatocellular, or head and neck squamous cell carcinoma were enrolled in the trial. Before TCR sequencing, CD4+ T cells and CD8+ T cells were sorted from peripheral blood as separate populations. This entry comes from a study of OX40 agonist ivuxolimab in advanced cancers. About the full investigation: Ivuxolimab, which targeted the costimulatory receptor OX40 (CD134), was an agonistic, fully human IgG2 monoclonal antibody. Intravenous ivuxolimab was administered to patients every 2 weeks at six dose levels: 0.01, 0.1, 0.3, 1.5, 3 and 10 mg/kg. Of the approximately 50 dose-escalation patients, hepatocellular carcinoma was present in around 20, melanoma in approximately 15, renal cell carcinoma in 9 and head and neck cancer in 9. A male proportion of under 85% and a mean age of 60 years, ranging from about 20 to 85, were recorded for the dose-escalation cohort. Prior anti-PD-1, anti-PD-L1 or anti-CTLA-4 therapy was permitted, and 30% to 45% of dose-escalation patients had received checkpoint inhibitors. Partial responses occurred in three dose-escalation patients: two with cutaneous melanoma and one with hepatocellular carcinoma. Peripheral TCRbeta sequencing was intended to test whether TCR sequence diversity was altered and clonal T-cell expansion was caused by ivuxolimab. The paper covers the monotherapy dose-escalation part of the phase I ivuxolimab trial, which included N of about 50 patients.

Here is what the overall study found, with its caveats: The antigen specificity of the clonally expanded peripheral T cells was not determined. On average, CD8+ T cells showed more expanded clones than CD4+ T cells after ivuxolimab. At doses of 0.1 to 3.0 mg/kg, clonal expansion of both CD4+ and CD8+ blood T cells was observed from baseline to week 6. Low levels of normalized T-cell clonal expansion were also seen in some patients who did not respond. In the 0.1-3.0 mg/kg groups, partial responders had among the lowest normalized peripheral clonal expansion, particularly in CD8+ T cells.

The receptor was derived from an adult with an advanced solid tumor such as melanoma, head and neck, liver or kidney cancer. The sequencing here drew on CD4+ or CD8+ T cells sorted from blood, taken in a trial of the OX40 agonist ivuxolimab. Recombination connected TRBV27 to TRBJ2-7, and perhaps TRBD1 as D gene, on 6 matching bases. CDR3 sequence: CASRGAREQYF. The base sequence is TGTGCCAGCAGGGGGGCTAGAGAGCAGTACTTC.